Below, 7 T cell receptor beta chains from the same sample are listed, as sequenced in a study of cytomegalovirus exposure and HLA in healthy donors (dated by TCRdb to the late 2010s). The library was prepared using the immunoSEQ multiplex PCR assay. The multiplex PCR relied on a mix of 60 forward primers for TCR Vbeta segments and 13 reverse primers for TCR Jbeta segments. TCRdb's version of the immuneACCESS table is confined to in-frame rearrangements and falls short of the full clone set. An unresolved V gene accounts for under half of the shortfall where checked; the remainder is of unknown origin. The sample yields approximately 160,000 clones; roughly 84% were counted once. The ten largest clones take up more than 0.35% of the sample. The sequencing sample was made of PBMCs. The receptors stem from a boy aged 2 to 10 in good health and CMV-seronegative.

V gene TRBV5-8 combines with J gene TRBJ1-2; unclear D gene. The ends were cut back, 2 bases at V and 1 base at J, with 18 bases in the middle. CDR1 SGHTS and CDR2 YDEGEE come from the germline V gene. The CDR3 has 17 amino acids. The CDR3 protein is CASSFPGDPTFNYGYTF. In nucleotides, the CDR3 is TGTGCCAGCAGCTTTCCCGGGGATCCAACCTTTAACTATGGCTACACCTTC.

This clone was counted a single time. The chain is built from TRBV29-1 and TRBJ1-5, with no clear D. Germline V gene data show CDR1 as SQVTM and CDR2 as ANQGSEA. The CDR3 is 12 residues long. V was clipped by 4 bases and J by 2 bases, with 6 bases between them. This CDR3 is CSVAEGNQPQHF. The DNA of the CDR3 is TGCAGCGTTGCCGAGGGCAATCAGCCCCAGCATTTT.

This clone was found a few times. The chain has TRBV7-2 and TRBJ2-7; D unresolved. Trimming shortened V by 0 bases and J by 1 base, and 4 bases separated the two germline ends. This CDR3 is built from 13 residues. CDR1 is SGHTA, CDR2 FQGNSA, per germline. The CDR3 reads CASSLARSYEQYF. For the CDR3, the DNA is TGTGCCAGCAGCTTAGCGCGGTCCTACGAGCAGTACTTC.

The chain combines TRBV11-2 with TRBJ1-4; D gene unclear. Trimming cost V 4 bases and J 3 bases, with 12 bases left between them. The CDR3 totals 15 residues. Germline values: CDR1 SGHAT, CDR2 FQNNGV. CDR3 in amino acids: CASSSPREANEKLFF. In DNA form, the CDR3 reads TGTGCCAGCAGCTCCCCGAGAGAGGCTAATGAAAAACTGTTTTTT.

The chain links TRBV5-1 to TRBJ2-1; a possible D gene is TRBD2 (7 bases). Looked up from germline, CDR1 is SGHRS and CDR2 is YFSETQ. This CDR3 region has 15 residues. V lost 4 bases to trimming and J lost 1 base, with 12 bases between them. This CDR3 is CASSQSGTSYNEQFF. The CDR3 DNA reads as TGCGCCAGCAGCCAAAGCGGGACATCCTACAATGAGCAGTTCTTC.

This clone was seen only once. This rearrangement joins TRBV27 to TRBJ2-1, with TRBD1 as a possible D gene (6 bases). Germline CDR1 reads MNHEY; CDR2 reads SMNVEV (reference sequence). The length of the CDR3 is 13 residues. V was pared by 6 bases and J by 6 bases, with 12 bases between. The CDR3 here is CASRPTGGNEQFF. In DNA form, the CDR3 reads TGTGCCAGCAGACCGACAGGTGGCAATGAGCAGTTCTTC.

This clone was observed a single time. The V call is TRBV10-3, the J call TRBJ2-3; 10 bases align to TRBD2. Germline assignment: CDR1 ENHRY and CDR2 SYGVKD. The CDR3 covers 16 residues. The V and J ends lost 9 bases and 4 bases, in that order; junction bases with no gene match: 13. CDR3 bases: TGTGCCATTTTACTGGAAGTAGCGGGAGGCGCAGATACGCAGTATTTT. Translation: CAILLEVAGGADTQYF.